This T cell receptor (beta chain) derives from a study of blood T cell repertoires in COVID-19. Method: immunoSEQ multiplex PCR; TCRdb's copy keeps in-frame clones and lacks some. The top ten clones hold 28% of a sample with tens of thousands of clones, 74% of them seen once. Germline trimming cut 8 bases from V and 5 bases from J; bases unmatched to any gene: 5. The CDR3 extends over 13 amino acids. Germline assignment: CDR1 MDHEN and CDR2 SYDVKM. The sequence came from a woman older than 75 with acute or convalescent COVID-19. The sequencing sample was made of peripheral blood. The chain is built from TRBV28 and TRBJ2-1; the match to TRBD1 covers 8 bases. CDR3 DNA: TGTGCCAGCGAAGACAGGGGACACAATGAGCAGTTCTTC. It translates to CASEDRGHNEQFF.